Listed here are 10 T cell receptor beta chains from one sample, sequenced in a study of cytomegalovirus exposure and HLA in healthy donors. The PCR had 60 Vbeta and 13 Jbeta primers. Here immunoSEQ multiplex PCR was the method, and the copy in TCRdb shows in-frame clones only, minus some. The sample shows 110,000 or so clones, over 65% of them seen only once. Sequences were obtained from PBMCs. The receptor set was obtained from a woman under 30 in good health and CMV-seronegative.

The chain recombines TRBV6-1 with TRBJ2-1; 8 bases are shared with TRBD2. Germline V gene data show CDR1 as MNHNS and CDR2 as SASEGT. V lost 6 bases and J lost 8; bases outside the gene matches: 9. The CDR3 is 14 residues long. The CDR3 DNA is TGTGCCAGCAGCCATCGGGGGGGCCAGGATGAGCAGTTCTTC. Amino acid sequence: CASSHRGGQDEQFF.

Of note for this clone: The identical CDR3 is also encoded by other nucleotide sequences in the sample. V gene TRBV4-2 combines with J gene TRBJ1-6, with 7 positions matching TRBD1. The CDR3 length is 14 residues. Germline V gene sequence: CDR1 LGHNA, CDR2 YNFKEQ. The J segment lost 6 bases and the V segment lost 4 bases, leaving 3 bases of the junction unmatched. For the CDR3, the DNA is TGTGCCAGCAGCCTGGGACAGTTTAATTCACCCCTCCACTTT. This codes for CASSLGQFNSPLHF.

This clone was observed a handful of times. This sequence joins TRBV4-1 and TRBJ2-5, with 11 bases that match TRBD1. From germline, CDR1 is MGHRA and CDR2 YSYEKL. Trimming cost V 8 bases and J 6 bases; bases outside gene matches: 8. CDR3 size: 14 residues. The CDR3 protein is CASGPGTGGKTQYF. The DNA of the CDR3 is TGCGCCAGCGGGCCCGGGACAGGGGGAAAGACCCAGTACTTC.

This chain links TRBV5-1 with TRBJ2-7; TRBD1 matches at 10 bases. The CDR3 extends over 16 amino acids. The germline CDR1 and CDR2 sequences are SGHRS and YFSETQ. V lost 2 bases to trimming and J lost 2 bases; unmatched junction nucleotides: 7. CDR3 region: CASSFYSGTGAYEQYF. In nucleotides, the CDR3 is TGCGCCAGCAGCTTCTATTCCGGGACAGGGGCCTACGAGCAGTACTTC.

The V gene is TRBV15, the J gene TRBJ2-5; D is unclear. CDR1 is LNHNV, CDR2 YYDKDF, per germline (reference sequence). V lost 3 bases and J 4 bases, leaving 9 bases between the germline ends. This CDR3 comprises 13 residues. CDR3 amino acids: CATSSDPGETQYF. The CDR3 nucleotides read TGTGCCACCAGCAGCGACCCAGGAGAGACCCAGTACTTC.

This clone was counted once. CDR3 region: CASSSLQGLVNTEAFF. The CDR3 DNA follows: TGTGCCAGCAGCTCTCTACAGGGCTTGGTGAACACTGAAGCTTTCTTT. J is TRBJ1-1 and V is TRBV7-2; D perhaps matches TRBD1 (6 bases). Trimming took 4 bases from V and 0 from J, leaving 15 bases between them. This CDR3 comprises 16 residues. CDR1 and CDR2 from the germline V gene are SGHTA and FQGNSA. The whole variable domain, remainder taken from reference TRBV7-2 and TRBJ1-1, is GAGVSQSPSNKVTEKGKDVELRCDPISGHTALYWYRQSLGQGLEFLIYFQGNSAPDKSGLPSDRFSAERTGGSVSTLTIQRTQQEDSAVYLCASSSLQGLVNTEAFFGQGTRLTVV.

The genes are TRBV19 and TRBJ1-2; TRBD1 aligns across 10 bases. This CDR3 is 13 amino acids long. In germline, CDR1 is LNHDA, CDR2 SQIVND (reference sequence). Germline trimming cut 7 bases from V and 4 bases from J; bases unmatched to any gene: 3. The CDR3 DNA sequence: TGTGCCAGTAAGGACAGGGGGTTCTATGGCTACACCTTC. It encodes CASKDRGFYGYTF.

The genes are TRBV27 and TRBJ1-1; TRBD1 might be the D (5 bases). V lost 3 bases and J 5 bases, leaving 16 bases between the germline ends. Germline V lookup: CDR1 MNHEY, CDR2 SMNVEV (reference sequence). The CDR3 length is 15 residues. DNA for the CDR3: TGTGCCAGCAGTTTTTCAGGGAGGGTGAGGACTGAAGCTTTCTTT. This sequence encodes CASSFSGRVRTEAFF.

This sequence joins TRBV5-1 and TRBJ2-2; 9 bases line up with TRBD1. Trimming at V came to 4 bases and at J to 4 bases, leaving 8 bases not matched to a gene. The CDR3 is 16 amino acids. CDR1 and CDR2 from the germline V gene are SGHRS and YFSETQ. The CDR3 protein is CASSPTGGAGTGELFF. CDR3 DNA sequence: TGCGCCAGCAGCCCTACAGGGGGCGCCGGCACCGGGGAGCTGTTTTTT. The full variable domain, with the rest looked up from reference TRBV5-1 and TRBJ2-2, is KAGVTQTPRYLIKTRGQQVTLSCSPISGHRSVSWYQQTPGQGLQFLFEYFSETQRNKGNFPGRFSGRQFSNSRSEMNVSTLELGDSALYLCASSPTGGAGTGELFFGEGSRLTVL.

This clone was seen just once. V gene TRBV11-1 combines with J gene TRBJ2-7; 7 bases align to TRBD1. Germline loops: CDR1 SGHAT, CDR2 FQDESV (reference sequence). The V segment lost 5 bases and the J segment 2 bases; nucleotides outside the gene matches: 6. The CDR3 has 14 residues. CDR3 residues: CASSLDRETYEQYF. CDR3 in DNA: TGTGCCAGCAGCCTCGACAGGGAGACCTACGAGCAGTACTTC.